This is a list of T cell receptor beta chains from one sample in a study of cytomegalovirus exposure and HLA in healthy donors. Clones were sequenced by immunoSEQ multiplex PCR, and TCRdb holds only the in-frame ones, with some missing. There are roughly 92,000 clones in the sample; 80% occur only once, and over 20% lies in the top ten. The sample was PBMCs. All receptors come from a woman between 45 and 60 years old in good health and CMV-seropositive. CDR3s include the opening cysteine and the closing phenylalanine or tryptophan. The order of the fields is D gene, CDR3 length, J gene, clone size, V gene, CDR3 protein, CDR3 DNA. A D gene is named only where the DNA matches it firmly. Clone size, where shown, is once, few, many, or a class for clones that have expanded.

TRBD1,16,TRBJ2-2,.,TRBV10-2,CASTETGGADTGELFF,TGCGCCAGCACTGAGACAGGGGGCGCCGACACCGGGGAGCTGTTTTTT
.,14,TRBJ2-7,.,TRBV30,CAWSVSRLSYEQYF,TGTGCCTGGAGTGTATCCAGATTATCCTACGAGCAGTACTTC
.,13,TRBJ2-5,.,TRBV11-3,CASSLGHRETQYF,TGTGCCAGCAGCTTAGGTCACCGGGAGACCCAGTACTTC
.,15,TRBJ1-4,few,TRBV5-1,CASSDTFATNEKLFF,TGCGCCAGCAGCGACACCTTCGCAACTAATGAAAAACTGTTTTTT
.,13,TRBJ1-6,.,TRBV30,CARREPAGSPLHF,TGTGCCCGACGGGAGCCCGCTGGTTCACCCCTCCACTTT
.,15,TRBJ1-2,.,TRBV6-1,CASSASGGGDYGYTF,TGTGCCAGCAGTGCCTCAGGAGGGGGGGACTATGGCTACACCTTC
.,15,TRBJ1-2,.,TRBV19,CASSIDPRGSYGYTF,TGTGCCAGTAGTATAGACCCCAGGGGAAGCTATGGCTACACCTTC
.,13,TRBJ2-7,.,TRBV11-2,CASSLGTSYEQYF,TGTGCCAGCAGCTTAGGGACTTCCTACGAGCAGTACTTC
.,18,TRBJ1-4,few,TRBV4-2,CASLGGPGEGETNEKLFF,TGTGCCAGCCTGGGGGGGCCCGGGGAGGGAGAAACTAATGAAAAACTGTTTTTT
TRBD1,15,TRBJ1-2,.,TRBV9,CASSVDHQGARGYTF,TGTGCCAGCAGCGTAGACCACCAGGGGGCTCGAGGCTACACCTTC
TRBD1,14,TRBJ1-4,few,TRBV6-5,CASRRTGSGEKLFF,TGTGCCAGCAGGCGGACAGGGTCGGGCGAAAAACTGTTTTTT
.,13,TRBJ1-2,.,TRBV19,CASSVDRYYGYTF,TGTGCCAGTAGTGTCGACAGATACTATGGCTACACCTTC
.,14,TRBJ1-2,.,TRBV28,CASTSLGGVDGYTF,TGTGCCAGCACTTCACTCGGAGGAGTGGATGGCTACACCTTC
.,11,TRBJ1-1,.,TRBV6-5,CASSHRDEAFF,TGTGCCAGCAGCCACAGGGATGAAGCTTTCTTT